These 19 T cell receptor beta chains were sequenced from one sample in a study of cytomegalovirus exposure and HLA in healthy donors. Libraries were prepared by immunoSEQ multiplex PCR; TCRdb keeps only in-frame clonotypes and omits some of them. The table lists roughly 170,000 clones, 65% to 85% of them singletons. Sequencing used PBMCs. The receptors come from a woman between 18 and 29 years old in good health and CMV-seropositive.

The rearrangement uses TRBV2 and TRBJ1-2; D possibly corresponds to TRBD1 (5 bases). Germline CDR1 and CDR2: SNHLY and FYNNEI. The length of the CDR3 is 12 residues. Trimming took 3 bases from V and 7 from J, leaving 9 bases between them. CDR3 sequence: CASSDQGSGYTF. Here the CDR3 DNA reads TGTGCCAGCAGTGACCAGGGCTCTGGCTACACCTTC. The full variable domain, its missing parts supplied by reference TRBV2 and TRBJ1-2, is EPEVTQTPSHQVTQMGQEVILRCVPISNHLYFYWYRQILGQKVEFLVSFYNNEISEKSEIFDDQFSVERPDGSNFTLKIRSTKLEDSAMYFCASSDQGSGYTFGSGTRLTVV.

J is TRBJ2-2 and V is TRBV6-5; perhaps TRBD1 as D (5 bases). The CDR3 is 13 amino acids. Germline V gene data show CDR1 as MNHEY and CDR2 as SVGAGI. V dropped 6 bases and J dropped 6 bases, with 11 bases sitting between them. CDR3 sequence: CASRIRGPGELFF. The CDR3 nucleotides are TGTGCCAGCAGAATAAGGGGTCCCGGGGAGCTGTTTTTT.

DNA for the CDR3: TGTGCCAGCAGCGCGCCTCTAGCGGGGGGTAACCGCTACGAGCAGTACTTC. Its translation: CASSAPLAGGNRYEQYF. The chain combines TRBV7-2 with TRBJ2-7, with 11 positions matching TRBD2. J gave up 3 bases and V 5 bases, and 12 bases lay outside the gene matches. This CDR3 has 17 residues. The germline V gene encodes CDR1 SGHTA and CDR2 FQGNSA. The full variable domain, completed using reference TRBV7-2 and TRBJ2-7, is GAGVSQSPSNKVTEKGKDVELRCDPISGHTALYWYRQSLGQGLEFLIYFQGNSAPDKSGLPSDRFSAERTGGSVSTLTIQRTQQEDSAVYLCASSAPLAGGNRYEQYFGPGTRLTVT.

This clone showed up just once. The chain couples TRBV6-5 to TRBJ2-5, with D hard to call. This CDR3 region has 11 residues. Germline values: CDR1 MNHEY, CDR2 SVGAGI. The V end was cut by 6 bases, the J end by 2 bases, with 4 bases between. The CDR3 nucleotides read TGTGCCAGCAGCCATCAAGAGACCCAGTACTTC. Translated, it gives CASSHQETQYF.

In its sample, this clone was seen once. V is TRBV2 and J is TRBJ2-1, with D hard to call. The germline gives CDR1 SNHLY, CDR2 FYNNEI. This CDR3 is built from 14 residues. V lost 7 bases to trimming and J lost 10 bases, with 20 bases between them. In nucleotides, the CDR3 is TGTGCCAGCATCGAGACATCCCCAAGCAAGGAGCAGTTCTTC. Its translation is CASIETSPSKEQFF.

This clone was seen only once. The chain links TRBV5-1 to TRBJ2-5; D uncertain. The CDR3 sequence is 15 residues long. V gave up 0 bases and J gave up 2 bases, with 11 bases separating them. Germline V gene sequence: CDR1 SGHRS, CDR2 YFSETQ. The CDR3 DNA is TGCGCCAGCAGCTTGGGAAATAGAAATCAAGAGACCCAGTACTTC. Translating gives CASSLGNRNQETQYF.

The rearrangement links TRBV4-3 to TRBJ1-1; maybe TRBD1 (5 bases). The CDR3 is made up of 13 amino acids. Germline CDR1 and CDR2: LGHNA and YSLEER. Trimming took off 2 bases at V and 7 bases at J, with 11 bases between the two ends. The CDR3 here is CASSQTQGDEAFF. For the CDR3, the DNA is TGCGCCAGCAGCCAAACCCAGGGTGATGAAGCTTTCTTT.

V gene TRBV7-9 combines with J gene TRBJ1-4; no firm D call. V gave up 1 base and J gave up 7 bases, with 4 bases separating them. Germline V lookup: CDR1 SEHNR, CDR2 FQNEAQ (reference sequence). CDR3 size: 12 residues. The CDR3 is CASSLVGEKLFF. As DNA, the CDR3 is TGTGCCAGCAGCTTAGTCGGTGAAAAACTGTTTTTT.

The chain couples TRBV11-3 to TRBJ2-1; tentative D call: TRBD2 (6 bases). Germline V CDR1 and CDR2: SGHNT, YENEEA. Trimming pared 4 bases from V and 0 bases from J, leaving 10 bases between. The CDR3 has 15 residues. CDR3 DNA sequence: TGTGCCAGCAGCTCTGGGGGGATCTCCTACAATGAGCAGTTCTTC. As protein: CASSSGGISYNEQFF. Full variable domain (rest looked up from reference TRBV11-3 and TRBJ2-1): EAGVVQSPRYKIIEKKQPVAFWCNPISGHNTLYWYLQNLGQGPELLIRYENEEAVDDSQLPKDRFSAERLKGVDSTLKIQPAELGDSAVYLCASSSGGISYNEQFFGPGTRLTVL.

The chain employs TRBV6-5 and TRBJ2-2, with TRBD1 matching over 9 bases. CDR3 length: 14 residues. With 6 bases clipped from V and 5 bases from J, the junction kept 4 bases outside the gene matches. Germline CDR1 reads MNHEY; CDR2 reads SVGAGI. In DNA, the CDR3 is TGTGCCAGCAGGGGACAGGGTATGACCGGGGAGCTGTTTTTT. It is translated as CASRGQGMTGELFF.

The CDR3 nucleotides read TGCAGTGCCGGACTAGCCTATGAGCAGTTCTTC. This gives the protein CSAGLAYEQFF. The chain carries TRBV20-1 and TRBJ2-1; TRBD2 matches 8 bases. Trimming removed 6 bases from V and 8 bases from J; junction bases left unmatched: 3. The CDR3 is 11 residues long. Germline V CDR1 and CDR2: DFQATT, SNEGSKA (reference sequence).

This clone has a handful of counts. The gene calls are TRBV29-1 and TRBJ1-5; D is undetermined. Trimming took 4 bases from V and 0 from J, leaving 13 bases between them. The CDR3 consists of 15 residues. Germline V gives CDR1 SQVTM, CDR2 ANQGSEA. The CDR3, as DNA: TGCAGCGTTGGGTTCGGTGCTGATAGCAATCAGCCCCAGCATTTT. Protein product: CSVGFGADSNQPQHF.

This clone was found a few times. The genes are TRBV5-1 and TRBJ2-1; no definite D call. This CDR3 is built from 13 residues. Germline V gives CDR1 SGHRS, CDR2 YFSETQ. V was pared by 0 bases and J by 4 bases, with 5 bases between. The CDR3 DNA reads TGCGCCAGCAGCTTGGTAGAATACAATGAGCAGTTCTTC. Its translation is CASSLVEYNEQFF.

The rearrangement links TRBV6-5 to TRBJ1-3; no firm D call. The CDR3 totals 15 residues. Per the germline V gene, CDR1 is MNHEY and CDR2 is SVGAGI. V lost 6 bases and J lost 0, with 12 bases in between. The CDR3 sequence: CASSNGWSSGNTIYF. The DNA of the CDR3 is TGTGCCAGCAGCAACGGGTGGAGCTCTGGAAACACCATATATTTT.

The chain recombines TRBV29-1 with TRBJ2-1, with D possibly TRBD2 on 6 matching bases. The V gene lost 4 bases and the J gene lost 7 bases, with 17 bases spanning the gap. Per germline, CDR1 SQVTM and CDR2 ANQGSEA. The CDR3 covers 14 residues. This CDR3 reads CSVGGRQGGNEQFF. In DNA, the CDR3 is TGCAGCGTTGGGGGGAGGCAGGGTGGGAATGAGCAGTTCTTC.

The chain is built from TRBV2 and TRBJ1-3; D ambiguous. Germline V gene sequence: CDR1 SNHLY, CDR2 FYNNEI. The CDR3 totals 12 residues. The V gene lost 7 bases and the J gene lost 6 bases, with 10 bases spanning the gap. In DNA form, the CDR3 reads TGTGCCAGCAAGAGGGAAGAAAACACCATATATTTT. Its protein product is CASKREENTIYF.

V is TRBV7-7 and J is TRBJ2-7; 9 positions agree with TRBD1. This CDR3 has 16 amino acids. Germline CDR1 and CDR2: SSHAT and FNYEAQ (reference sequence). V lost 5 bases, J lost 5 bases, and 13 bases stayed unmatched. The CDR3 DNA reads TGTGCCAGCAGCCCGGCACCACAGGGGGCATTGAACGAGCAGTACTTC. It is translated as CASSPAPQGALNEQYF. Full variable domain (outside the CDR3, taken from reference TRBV7-7 and TRBJ2-7): GAGVSQSPRYKVTKRGQDVTLRCDPISSHATLYWYQQALGQGPEFLTYFNYEAQPDKSGLPSDRFSAERPEGSISTLTIQRTEQRDSAMYRCASSPAPQGALNEQYFGPGTRLTVT.

This chain uses TRBV20-1 with TRBJ1-1, with D tentatively TRBD1 (6 bases). The germline V gene encodes CDR1 DFQATT and CDR2 SNEGSKA (reference sequence). The CDR3 is 10 amino acids. Deletions cut 6 bases from V and 7 bases from J, with 9 bases between. The DNA of the CDR3 is TGCAGTGCGCGACAGGTTGAAGCTTTCTTT. The encoded protein is CSARQVEAFF.

The chain employs TRBV19 and TRBJ2-7; 9 nucleotides match TRBD1. The ends lost 8 bases at V and 4 bases at J; junction bases unmatched: 12. The length of the CDR3 is 15 residues. The germline V gene encodes CDR1 LNHDA and CDR2 SQIVND (reference sequence). The CDR3 region has the DNA TGTGCCAGTGGGGACTTGACAGGGGGGATATACGAGCAGTACTTC. It yields the protein CASGDLTGGIYEQYF. The full variable domain, rest sourced from reference TRBV19 and TRBJ2-7, is DGGITQSPKYLFRKEGQNVTLSCEQNLNHDAMYWYRQDPGQGLRLIYYSQIVNDFQKGDIAEGYSVSREKKESFPLTVTSAQKNPTAFYLCASGDLTGGIYEQYFGPGTRLTVT.